Listed below are T cell receptor beta chains from one sample, sequenced in a study of blood T cell repertoires in COVID-19. Assay used: immunoSEQ multiplex PCR; TCRdb lists only in-frame clones, some missing. The sample has 60,000 to 80,000 clones; roughly 80% are singletons. The source material was PBMCs or T cells enriched from blood (not recorded which). These receptor sequences come from a woman aged 35 to 49 with acute COVID-19. Both conserved end residues are part of each CDR3. D genes are given only for firm matches. A clone size is listed for some rows: how often the clone was seen (once, few, many), or a class if it is expanded.

V gene	clone size	D gene	J gene	CDR3 DNA	CDR3 protein
TRBV28	NA	NA	TRBJ1-5	TGTGCCAGCAGTGACCCGGGTGACTCCCAGCATTTT	CASSDPGDSQHF
TRBV24-1	once	NA	TRBJ2-1	TGTGCCACCAGCCAGGTTTCGTACAATGAGCAGTTCTTC	CATSQVSYNEQFF
TRBV5-1	NA	TRBD1	TRBJ2-1	TGCGCCAGCAGCCCTCAGACAGGGACGGGGTACAATGAGCAGTTCTTC	CASSPQTGTGYNEQFF
TRBV10-2	NA	TRBD1	TRBJ1-1	TGCGCCAGCAGGGACAGGCTTAACACTGAAGCTTTCTTT	CASRDRLNTEAFF
TRBV28	once	TRBD1	TRBJ1-2	TGTGCCAGCGTCCAGGGGGCTAGGGGCTACACCTTC	CASVQGARGYTF
TRBV5-5	NA	NA	TRBJ1-3	TGTGCCAGCAGCTGGGCCGGGGGGGACACACAAGGAAACACCATATATTTT	CASSWAGGDTQGNTIYF
TRBV19	NA	NA	TRBJ2-5	TGTGCCAGTAGTAGAGACGTCTCAGGGACCCAGTACTTC	CASSRDVSGTQYF
TRBV5-1	NA	NA	TRBJ1-4	TGCGCCAGCAGCTTGATCGGGAATACTGGGGAAAAACTGTTTTTT	CASSLIGNTGEKLFF
TRBV28	NA	NA	TRBJ1-2	TGTGCCACCTTGGGACTCCAGAGGGTTGGCTACACCTTC	CATLGLQRVGYTF
TRBV14	many	TRBD2	TRBJ2-1	TGTGCCAGCAGCCCCAGCGCGGGGGGCGGCAATGAGCAGTTCTTC	CASSPSAGGGNEQFF
TRBV18	NA	TRBD2	TRBJ2-7	TGTGCCAGCTCACCTCTAGCGGGAGCCTACGAGCAGTACTTC	CASSPLAGAYEQYF
TRBV2	NA	NA	TRBJ1-3	TGTGCCAGCAGACACGACAGCCACTCTGGAAACACCATATATTTT	CASRHDSHSGNTIYF
TRBV7-2	NA	NA	TRBJ2-1	TGTGCCAGCAGCCCCGGAGGCAGCATATTGTTCGGTGGGCAGTTCTTC	CASSPGGSILFGGQFF
TRBV6-1	NA	NA	TRBJ2-2	TGTGCCAGCAGTGAAGGTGCAGCAGGGGAATACATCGGGGAGCTGTTTTTT	CASSEGAAGEYIGELFF
TRBV19	NA	TRBD2	TRBJ2-3	TGTGCCAGTAGTCCCCAGACACGACTAGCTAATACGCAGTATTTT	CASSPQTRLANTQYF
TRBV24-1	NA	TRBD1	TRBJ1-3	TGTGCCACCAGTGACCAGGACAGGGCACGCCTTGGAAACACCATATATTTT	CATSDQDRARLGNTIYF